Listed below are T cell receptor beta chains from one sample, sequenced in a study of PD-1 blockade in classical Hodgkin lymphoma. The protocol was immunoSEQ multiplex PCR, while the TCRdb copy is restricted to in-frame clones and leaves out a portion. The repertoire holds over 10,000 clones, with about 87% as singletons. The starting material was peripheral blood mononuclear cells (PBMCs), obtained at baseline. The receptors come from a human donor with classical Hodgkin lymphoma. CDR3s include the opening cysteine and the closing phenylalanine or tryptophan. Fields, in order: J gene, V gene, D gene, clone size, CDR3 protein, CDR3 DNA. The D gene is left open where the match is weak. Not every row has a clone size; where given, it reads once, few, many or a size class.

>TRBJ2-7|TRBV7-2|-|medium-sized
CASSLVGGPSYEQYF
TGTGCCAGCAGCTTAGTCGGGGGGCCCTCCTACGAGCAGTACTTC
>TRBJ2-7|TRBV2|TRBD1|-
CASSGLQGALIREQYF
TGTGCCAGCAGTGGATTACAGGGGGCGCTGATTAGGGAGCAGTACTTC
>TRBJ2-7|TRBV7-3|TRBD1|once
CASSDLGQGSYEQYF
TGTGCCAGCAGCGACCTGGGACAGGGCTCCTACGAGCAGTACTTC
>TRBJ2-7|TRBV7-7|TRBD1|-
CASSLKGDSPKGEQYF
TGTGCCAGCAGCTTAAAGGGGGACAGCCCTAAGGGCGAGCAGTACTTC
>TRBJ2-3|TRBV2|TRBD2|-
CASSTTSGGATDTQYF
TGTGCCAGCAGCACCACTAGCGGGGGGGCCACAGATACGCAGTATTTT
>TRBJ2-6|TRBV7-9|-|-
CASSLIHKGRAGANVLTF
TGTGCCAGCAGCTTGATTCATAAGGGACGCGCTGGGGCCAACGTCCTGACTTTC
>TRBJ2-1|TRBV15|-|-
CATSRDKGLASYNEQFF
TGTGCCACCAGCAGAGATAAAGGTTTAGCGTCCTACAATGAGCAGTTCTTC
>TRBJ2-3|TRBV10-1|-|-
CASSEGTLPTDTQYF
TGCGCCAGCAGTGAGGGAACCCTTCCCACAGATACGCAGTATTTT
>TRBJ1-5|TRBV5-8|-|-
CASSLSTGRPDQPQHF
TGTGCCAGCAGCTTGAGTACAGGGCGACCGGATCAGCCCCAGCATTTT
>TRBJ2-2|TRBV5-5|-|-
CASSGRLVTGELFF
TGTGCCAGCAGCGGAAGACTAGTAACCGGGGAGCTGTTTTTT
>TRBJ1-2|TRBV27|-|-
CASSDRMTNYGYTF
TGTGCCAGCAGTGACCGTATGACTAACTATGGCTACACCTTC
>TRBJ2-7|TRBV19|-|-
CASSAGLFGAREQYF
TGTGCCAGTAGTGCCGGATTATTCGGGGCTCGCGAGCAGTACTTC
>TRBJ2-1|TRBV7-3|TRBD2|-
CASSFGLAGHNEQFF
TGTGCCAGCAGCTTCGGGCTAGCGGGGCACAATGAGCAGTTCTTC
>TRBJ2-2|TRBV6-4|-|few
CASSEGPANTGELFF
TGTGCCAGCAGTGAAGGACCCGCAAACACCGGGGAGCTGTTTTTT
>TRBJ2-5|TRBV11-3|-|-
CASFLWWAAQYF
TGTGCCAGCTTTTTGTGGTGGGCGGCCCAGTACTTC
>TRBJ1-2|TRBV4-1|TRBD1|-
CASSPAWTGDYGYTF
TGCGCCAGCAGCCCAGCGTGGACAGGGGACTATGGCTACACCTTC
>TRBJ2-1|TRBV5-1|-|-
CASSLGMNEQFF
TGCGCCAGCAGCTTGGGTATGAATGAGCAGTTCTTC
>TRBJ1-6|TRBV27|-|-
CASSFQVYNSPLHF
TGTGCCAGCAGTTTTCAGGTCTATAATTCACCCCTCCACTTT
>TRBJ1-2|TRBV7-9|-|-
CASSRRSGYTF
TGTGCCAGCAGCCGGAGGTCGGGCTACACCTTC
>TRBJ2-7|TRBV27|-|-
CASSSSYEQYF
TGTGCCAGCAGTTCCAGCTACGAGCAGTACTTC
>TRBJ2-1|TRBV7-2|-|-
CASSLEVTRGQFF
TGTGCCAGCAGCTTAGAGGTAACACGAGGGCAGTTCTTC
>TRBJ2-3|TRBV2|TRBD1|-
CASRYGQAGATDTQYF
TGTGCCAGCAGATACGGACAGGCCGGGGCCACAGATACGCAGTATTTT
>TRBJ1-4|TRBV27|-|once
CASSLIQGTLKTTNEKLFF
TGTGCCAGCAGTTTAATTCAGGGGACTTTAAAAACAACTAATGAAAAACTGTTTTTT
>TRBJ2-1|TRBV18|TRBD2|few
CASSPPQRGTYNEQFF
TGTGCCAGCTCACCACCGCAGCGGGGGACCTACAATGAGCAGTTCTTC
>TRBJ1-5|TRBV15|-|medium-sized
CATSRDGLGSKPQHF
TGTGCCACCAGCAGAGATGGGTTGGGTAGTAAGCCCCAGCATTTT
>TRBJ2-1|TRBV6-5|-|once
CASSFSESSYNEQFF
TGTGCCAGCAGTTTTTCCGAGAGCTCCTACAATGAGCAGTTCTTC
>TRBJ1-2|TRBV29-1|TRBD1|-
CSVVRQGEYGYTF
TGCAGCGTTGTAAGGCAGGGGGAATATGGCTACACCTTC
>TRBJ2-5|TRBV6-1|TRBD1|once
CASSGQGLEETQYF
TGTGCCAGCAGTGGACAGGGGCTCGAGGAGACCCAGTACTTC
>TRBJ2-1|TRBV11-2|TRBD2|-
CASSSVGTRGSVQFF
TGTGCCAGCAGCTCCGTGGGGACTAGGGGTAGTGTGCAGTTCTTC
>TRBJ1-5|TRBV5-1|-|-
CASSVKLRDTVPLNQQPQHF
TGCGCCAGCAGCGTCAAGCTCCGGGACACCGTTCCCCTAAATCAACAGCCCCAGCATTTT
>TRBJ1-4|TRBV11-2|-|-
CASSFSYEGTHTFF
TGTGCCAGCAGCTTCTCCTACGAAGGGACACACACGTTTTTT
>TRBJ1-1|TRBV5-1|-|-
CASSLAVRAEAFF
TGCGCCAGCAGCTTGGCCGTTCGGGCTGAAGCTTTCTTT
>TRBJ2-1|TRBV6-5|TRBD2|-
CASSWNPGLAIDEQFF
TGTGCCAGCAGTTGGAACCCGGGACTAGCGATAGATGAGCAGTTCTTC
>TRBJ1-4|TRBV2|-|-
CASSEGRRATNEKLFF
TGTGCCAGCAGTGAAGGCCGCAGAGCAACTAATGAAAAACTGTTTTTT
>TRBJ2-7|TRBV5-8|-|few
CASSLANGPEQYF
TGTGCCAGCAGCTTGGCCAATGGACCCGAGCAGTACTTC
>TRBJ1-5|TRBV6-9|-|-
CASSYGAGNQPQHF
TGTGCCAGCAGTTATGGGGCGGGGAATCAGCCCCAGCATTTT
>TRBJ1-2|TRBV27|TRBD1|-
CASSPLTGNDYGYTF
TGTGCCAGCAGTCCCCTGACAGGGAACGACTATGGCTACACCTTC
>TRBJ2-7|TRBV19|-|-
CASSISWAISYEQYF
TGTGCCAGTAGTATAAGTTGGGCTATATCCTACGAGCAGTACTTC
>TRBJ2-5|TRBV7-2|TRBD2|once
CASSFWLAVQETQYF
TGTGCCAGCTCCTTCTGGCTAGCGGTCCAAGAGACCCAGTACTTC
>TRBJ1-1|TRBV7-8|-|once
CASSLFGFQVAFF
TGTGCCAGCAGCTTATTTGGGTTTCAGGTGGCTTTCTTT
>TRBJ1-1|TRBV6-1|TRBD1|-
CASSEAGTARMDTEAFF
TGTGCCAGCAGTGAAGCGGGGACAGCCCGTATGGACACTGAAGCTTTCTTT
>TRBJ1-1|TRBV7-9|-|-
CASSLLRQTNTEAFF
TGTGCCAGCAGCTTACTTCGACAAACGAACACTGAAGCTTTCTTT
>TRBJ1-6|TRBV5-4|TRBD1|once
CASSLAAGGENSPLHF
TGTGCCAGCAGCTTGGCCGCAGGGGGCGAGAATTCACCCCTCCACTTT
>TRBJ1-5|TRBV9|-|-
CASSVGATSNQPQHF
TGTGCCAGCAGCGTAGGGGCCACTAGCAATCAGCCCCAGCATTTT
>TRBJ2-7|TRBV4-3|-|few
CASSEAQTPPYEQYF
TGCGCCAGCAGTGAAGCACAGACTCCCCCCTACGAGCAGTACTTC
>TRBJ2-2|TRBV7-2|TRBD2|-
CASSLKLAGAGGELFF
TGTGCCAGCAGCTTAAAACTAGCGGGAGCCGGCGGGGAGCTGTTTTTT
>TRBJ2-2|TRBV5-1|TRBD2|-
CASSFAGTSVTGELFF
TGCGCCAGCAGCTTTGCCGGGACTAGCGTCACCGGGGAGCTGTTTTTT
>TRBJ2-1|TRBV6-1|-|-
CASRTTDAGQFF
TGTGCCAGCAGGACGACTGACGCGGGGCAGTTCTTC
>TRBJ2-3|TRBV10-3|-|-
CAISESGGPETDTQYF
TGTGCCATCAGTGAGTCTGGGGGACCCGAGACGGATACGCAGTATTTT
>TRBJ2-2|TRBV19|TRBD2|-
CASSIPGLGKSGELFF
TGTGCCAGTAGTATACCGGGACTAGGGAAGAGCGGGGAGCTGTTTTTT
>TRBJ2-5|TRBV10-2|TRBD1|once
CASRDTGGWETQYF
TGCGCCAGCCGTGATACAGGGGGTTGGGAGACCCAGTACTTC
>TRBJ2-7|TRBV30|-|-
CAWSVLGVAYEQYF
TGTGCCTGGAGTGTACTCGGGGTAGCCTACGAGCAGTACTTC
>TRBJ2-3|TRBV5-1|-|-
CASVRDTSTDTQYF
TGCGCCAGTGTTCGGGATACTAGCACAGATACGCAGTATTTT
>TRBJ2-6|TRBV11-2|-|-
CASSLDTGANVLTF
TGTGCCAGCAGCTTAGATACTGGGGCCAACGTCCTGACTTTC